This is a list of T cell receptor beta chains from one sample in a study of CD8+ T cells in alopecia areata. The table came from immunoSEQ multiplex PCR; TCRdb's copy has only in-frame clones and leaves some out. The sample shows 150,000 to 200,000 clones, roughly 60% of them seen only once. Sequencing used CD4+ T cells sorted from blood, obtained between weeks 55 and 65, from a patient treated with tofacitinib. The receptor set was obtained from a human donor with alopecia areata. The CDR3 runs from the conserved cysteine through the conserved F or W. Clone size appears in some rows only: once, few, many, or a class for an expanded clone.

clone size: -
J gene: TRBJ2-5
V gene: TRBV15
CDR3 protein: CATSRVGRQETQYF

clone size: -
J gene: TRBJ2-7
V gene: TRBV6-1
CDR3 protein: CASSLNRDRGYEQYF

clone size: few
J gene: TRBJ2-3
V gene: TRBV29-1
CDR3 protein: CSVAGHHTDTQYF

clone size: once
J gene: TRBJ1-5
V gene: TRBV30
CDR3 protein: CAWRDVWDRGNQPQHF

clone size: -
J gene: TRBJ2-1
V gene: TRBV5-1
CDR3 protein: CASSLAPLGINEQFF

clone size: -
J gene: TRBJ2-5
V gene: TRBV7-9
CDR3 protein: CASSLERLAAETQYF

clone size: -
J gene: TRBJ2-5
V gene: TRBV10-3
CDR3 protein: CAISKTSGAGETQYF

clone size: -
J gene: TRBJ1-1
V gene: TRBV5-1
CDR3 protein: CASSFDRGTEAFF

clone size: few
J gene: TRBJ1-2
V gene: TRBV14
CDR3 protein: CASRPFVPNYGYTF

clone size: once
J gene: TRBJ1-2
V gene: TRBV6-1
CDR3 protein: CASTLSGSGRGYTF

clone size: few
J gene: TRBJ2-5
V gene: TRBV6-5
CDR3 protein: CASSRDLTETQYF

clone size: -
J gene: TRBJ1-3
V gene: TRBV6-5
CDR3 protein: CASSQTGRRLNTIYF

clone size: -
J gene: TRBJ2-3
V gene: TRBV19
CDR3 protein: CASSGRGPTDTQYF

clone size: -
J gene: TRBJ2-5
V gene: TRBV2
CDR3 protein: CASSEQGQPTETQYF

clone size: -
J gene: TRBJ1-3
V gene: TRBV29-1
CDR3 protein: CSVYFWGGNTIYF

clone size: many
J gene: TRBJ2-3
V gene: TRBV15
CDR3 protein: CATSLHTDTQYF

clone size: -
J gene: TRBJ2-4
V gene: TRBV14
CDR3 protein: CASSPSWGLIAKNIQYF

clone size: -
J gene: TRBJ2-7
V gene: TRBV5-1
CDR3 protein: CASSLATTEEQYF

clone size: -
J gene: TRBJ2-5
V gene: TRBV5-1
CDR3 protein: CASSLRSSAQETQYF

clone size: -
J gene: TRBJ1-1
V gene: TRBV4-1
CDR3 protein: CASSSRPLGGTEAFF

clone size: -
J gene: TRBJ2-7
V gene: TRBV29-1
CDR3 protein: CSVAESRDSSYEQYF

clone size: once
J gene: TRBJ1-1
V gene: TRBV6-5
CDR3 protein: CASSLSLGQGRAFF

clone size: few
J gene: TRBJ1-5
V gene: TRBV30
CDR3 protein: CAWGLPTGFGQPQHF

clone size: -
J gene: TRBJ1-4
V gene: TRBV6-5
CDR3 protein: CASSRDRNEKLFF

clone size: -
J gene: TRBJ2-5
V gene: TRBV30
CDR3 protein: CAWSVPETQYF

clone size: few
J gene: TRBJ1-5
V gene: TRBV5-1
CDR3 protein: CASSLDGRNGEPQHF

clone size: -
J gene: TRBJ2-7
V gene: TRBV30
CDR3 protein: CAWSLQTEGEQYF

clone size: -
J gene: TRBJ1-5
V gene: TRBV4-1
CDR3 protein: CASSQEPGGRGQPQHF

clone size: -
J gene: TRBJ1-1
V gene: TRBV29-1
CDR3 protein: CSVLQPLNTEAFF

clone size: -
J gene: TRBJ2-3
V gene: TRBV6-5
CDR3 protein: CASHQSTDTQYF

clone size: few
J gene: TRBJ2-7
V gene: TRBV29-1
CDR3 protein: CSVDSGTGTYEQYF

clone size: -
J gene: TRBJ2-3
V gene: TRBV5-1
CDR3 protein: CASSLTADRTDTQYF

clone size: -
J gene: TRBJ2-5
V gene: TRBV4-1
CDR3 protein: CASSQERPGAETQYF

clone size: -
J gene: TRBJ1-5
V gene: TRBV6-1
CDR3 protein: CASRTGGGNQPQHF

clone size: -
J gene: TRBJ2-2
V gene: TRBV5-1
CDR3 protein: CASSPANTGELFF

clone size: -
J gene: TRBJ2-2
V gene: TRBV5-1
CDR3 protein: CASSLTAGNTGELFF

clone size: -
J gene: TRBJ2-7
V gene: TRBV30
CDR3 protein: CAWGRRGAPSYEQYF

clone size: few
J gene: TRBJ1-4
V gene: TRBV12-5
CDR3 protein: CASGLVPEKLFF

clone size: -
J gene: TRBJ1-6
V gene: TRBV7-9
CDR3 protein: CASSGASSPLHF

clone size: -
J gene: TRBJ2-5
V gene: TRBV9
CDR3 protein: CASSVVPGAEETQYF

clone size: -
J gene: TRBJ2-3
V gene: TRBV15
CDR3 protein: CATSGHGRGDTQYF

clone size: -
J gene: TRBJ1-2
V gene: TRBV11-3
CDR3 protein: CASSLSRGAQGVGYTF

clone size: -
J gene: TRBJ2-2
V gene: TRBV7-9
CDR3 protein: CASSPGQLRRELFF

clone size: -
J gene: TRBJ2-7
V gene: TRBV12-5
CDR3 protein: CASGSGQGSYEQYF

clone size: -
J gene: TRBJ2-1
V gene: TRBV4-1
CDR3 protein: CASSQPTRGTGNEQFF

clone size: -
J gene: TRBJ2-4
V gene: TRBV4-1
CDR3 protein: CASSQTGGRDIQYF

clone size: -
J gene: TRBJ2-3
V gene: TRBV5-1
CDR3 protein: CASSSYSGGLTDTQYF

clone size: -
J gene: TRBJ1-6
V gene: TRBV7-2
CDR3 protein: CASSLQGGNSPLHF

clone size: -
J gene: TRBJ2-6
V gene: TRBV4-2
CDR3 protein: CASSPSGAGANVLTF

clone size: -
J gene: TRBJ2-5
V gene: TRBV11-2
CDR3 protein: CASSPGHLQETQYF

clone size: -
J gene: TRBJ2-7
V gene: TRBV18
CDR3 protein: CASSPRGNSYEQYF

clone size: few
J gene: TRBJ1-2
V gene: TRBV29-1
CDR3 protein: CSVAGRQRLSANYGYTF

clone size: -
J gene: TRBJ2-1
V gene: TRBV10-2
CDR3 protein: CASRSLGQGHNEQFF

clone size: -
J gene: TRBJ2-7
V gene: TRBV30
CDR3 protein: CAWSRQLPSSYEQYF

clone size: few
J gene: TRBJ1-1
V gene: TRBV6-5
CDR3 protein: CASSYRGAGMNTEAFF